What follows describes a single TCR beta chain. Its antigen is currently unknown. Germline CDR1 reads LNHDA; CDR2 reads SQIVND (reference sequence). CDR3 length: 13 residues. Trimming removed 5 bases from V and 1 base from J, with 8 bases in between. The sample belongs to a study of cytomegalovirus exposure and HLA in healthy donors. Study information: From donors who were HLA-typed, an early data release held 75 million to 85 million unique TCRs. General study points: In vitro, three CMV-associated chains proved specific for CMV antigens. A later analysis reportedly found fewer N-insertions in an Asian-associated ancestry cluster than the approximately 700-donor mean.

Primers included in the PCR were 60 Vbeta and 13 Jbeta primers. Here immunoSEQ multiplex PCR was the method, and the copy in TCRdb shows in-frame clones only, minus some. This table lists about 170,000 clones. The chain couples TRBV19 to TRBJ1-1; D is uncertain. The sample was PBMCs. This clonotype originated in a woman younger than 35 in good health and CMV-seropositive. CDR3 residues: CASSQAGNTEAFF. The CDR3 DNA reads TGTGCCAGTAGTCAGGCAGGGAACACTGAAGCTTTCTTT.